This T cell receptor (beta chain) was identified in a study of CD8 T cells in Susac syndrome. Study-level findings and limits: As the study acknowledged, the number of individuals in its TCR sequencing and HLA analysis was relatively small.

Roughly 0.5 to 1 ug RNA was reverse transcribed with random hexamers. TCR beta CDR3 was amplified by immunoSEQ multiplex PCR. This amplification extended across 54 Vbeta and 13 Jbeta segments. TCRdb itself ran the immunoSEQ multiplex PCR reads through MiXCR, one entry per CDR3 protein. The table lists fewer than 250,000 distinct CDR3 sequences, 80% to 95% of them singletons. Germline lookup yields CDR1 KGHDR and CDR2 SFDVKD. This CDR3 comprises 14 residues. Deletions cut 0 bases from V and 10 bases from J, with 14 bases between. On this clonotype: The target antigen is unknown.

This rearrangement joins TRBV24-1 to TRBJ2-5, with no clear D. Sample: CD4+ T cells from PBMCs. The sequence was collected from a human donor in good health. Written as DNA, the CDR3 is TGTGCCACCAGTGATTTGCCGACGGCGCAGGTCCAGTACTTC. Translated, it gives CATSDLPTAQVQYF.